These 24 T cell receptor beta chains were sequenced from one sample in a study of T cell clusters in autoimmune cytopenias. About 37,500 genome equivalents of blood DNA were amplified for TRB. TRB rearrangements were amplified by touch-down multiplex PCR with mixed TRB-A/B primers. TCRdb derives one entry per CDR3 protein from the multiplex PCR reads, leaving out DNA. The repertoire table contains around 6,200 distinct CDR3 sequences. This sample also belongs to another study, concerning T cell repertoires in aging, cancer and after chemotherapy.

Sample: peripheral blood. Receptors were obtained from a human donor in good health.

CDR3 loop: CASSDSPGTNQPQHF. The rearrangement links TRBV6-4 to TRBJ1-5; absent DNA, TCRdb's TRBD1 call cannot be checked. The germline gives CDR1 MRHNA, CDR2 SNTAGT. There are 15 residues in the CDR3.

The chain couples TRBV6-1 to TRBJ2-3; TCRdb names TRBD1, which stays unverified in the absence of DNA. Germline loops: CDR1 MNHNS, CDR2 SASEGT. This CDR3 is built from 16 residues. CDR3 region: CASINRDSSSTDTQYF.

This clonotype counts as medium-sized by frequency. This chain connects TRBV6-5 to TRBJ2-7; TCRdb designates TRBD1, a call that cannot be tested without DNA. The CDR3 consists of 14 residues. Germline V gives CDR1 MNHEY, CDR2 SVGAGI. CDR3 protein: CASSYGQGYGEQYF.

This clonotype ranks as medium-sized in terms of frequency. This chain joins TRBV5-6 and TRBJ1-1; TCRdb lists TRBD1, though no DNA is available to test this call. Germline-derived CDR1 and CDR2 are SGHDT and YYEEEE. The CDR3 loop spans 12 amino acids. CDR3 residues: CASTTGRTEAFF.

Judged by frequency, this clonotype is medium-sized. This chain links TRBV29-1 with TRBJ2-1; absent DNA, TCRdb's TRBD1 call cannot be checked. Germline-derived CDR1 and CDR2 are SQVTM and ANQGSEA. The CDR3 runs 13 residues. The CDR3 sequence: CSVGTGGYNEQFF.

This clonotype counts as medium-sized by frequency. CDR3 protein: CASSFLAAYQETQYF. This chain uses TRBV27 with TRBJ2-5; the D call from TCRdb, TRBD2, cannot be confirmed without DNA. Germline CDR1 is MNHEY and CDR2 is SMNVEV (reference sequence). CDR3 length: 15 residues.

The chain combines TRBV5-6 with TRBJ1-5; the D gene TCRdb calls, TRBD1, cannot be checked with no DNA. The CDR3 is 15 residues long. Germline CDR1 reads SGHDT; CDR2 reads YYEEEE. The CDR3 region is CASSPQGVLSQPQHF.

This clonotype is called medium-sized based on its frequency. CDR3 residues: CASRGGDRPNQPQHF. The chain is built from TRBV5-3 and TRBJ1-5; absent DNA, TCRdb's TRBD1 call cannot be checked. TRBV5-3 is classed as an ORF, of uncertain function. The CDR3 consists of 15 residues.

The V and J genes are TRBV7-9 and TRBJ1-6. CDR1 and CDR2 (germline): SEHNR, FQNEAQ (reference sequence). This CDR3 comprises 13 residues. The CDR3 is CASSSDKNSPLHF.

Frequency places this clonotype as medium-sized. The V gene is TRBV19, the J gene TRBJ2-7; TCRdb lists TRBD1, though no DNA is available to test this call. The CDR3 extends over 13 amino acids. Germline lookup yields CDR1 LNHDA and CDR2 SQIVND (reference sequence). CDR3 in amino acids: CASSETGGYEQYF.

The rearrangement joins TRBV10-3 to TRBJ2-3; TCRdb calls TRBD1, which cannot be checked without DNA. The CDR3 is 16 residues long. Germline CDR1 ENHRY, CDR2 SYGVKD. The CDR3 spells CAIAPPAGGEPDTQYF.

V and J are TRBV6-2 or TRBV6-3 and TRBJ2-1; the TRBD2 assignment by TCRdb is unverifiable without DNA. This CDR3 is 15 amino acids long. Germline V gene data show CDR1 as MNHEY and CDR2 as SVGEGT. The CDR3 is CASSYPRAARNEQFF.

According to its frequency, this clonotype is medium-sized. The chain recombines TRBV11-1 with TRBJ2-1; checking the TCRdb D call of TRBD2 is not possible without DNA. This CDR3 region has 16 residues. Germline CDR1 and CDR2: SGHAT and FQDESV (reference sequence). The CDR3: CASSRGGTVSYNEQFF.

In terms of frequency, this clonotype is medium-sized. The chain uses TRBV29-1 and TRBJ1-1; lacking DNA, the TRBD1 call made by TCRdb goes unchecked. Germline values: CDR1 SQVTM, CDR2 ANQGSEA. The CDR3 length is 11 residues. CDR3 loop: CSADKTGLAFF.

The V and J genes are TRBV6-5 and TRBJ1-6. Per germline, CDR1 MNHEY and CDR2 SVGAGI. This CDR3 is 15 amino acids long. The CDR3: CASSSGGPYNSPLHF.

This sequence joins TRBV6-1 and TRBJ2-1; TCRdb reports TRBD2, a call that lacks DNA to check it against. CDR1 is MNHNS and CDR2 is SASEGT in the germline V gene. The CDR3 is made up of 17 amino acids. The chain's CDR3 is CASSPFNSGNSYNEQFF.

V gene TRBV6-2 or TRBV6-3 combines with J gene TRBJ2-1. This CDR3 spans 16 amino acids. Germline loops: CDR1 MNHEY, CDR2 SVGEGT. Here the CDR3 reads CASSYSKGSSYNEQFF.

This clonotype counts as medium-sized (0.01 to 0.1%) by frequency. This sequence joins TRBV19 and TRBJ1-1; TCRdb names TRBD1, which stays unverified in the absence of DNA. CDR1 is LNHDA, CDR2 SQIVND, per germline (reference sequence). The CDR3 runs to 14 residues. This CDR3 is CASSNDRRNTEAFF.

This chain's CDR3 is CASSYGENTEAFF. The J gene is TRBJ1-1, the V gene TRBV6-5. The CDR3 loop spans 13 amino acids. Germline CDR1 is MNHEY and CDR2 is SVGAGI.

This clonotype is identified as medium-sized (0.01 to 0.1%) from frequency. This chain uses TRBV30 with TRBJ1-3. Germline V CDR1 and CDR2: GTSNPN, SVGIG (reference sequence). This CDR3 is 11 amino acids long. CDR3 region: CAWRSGNTIYF.

Measured by frequency, this clonotype is medium-sized. V and J are TRBV27 and TRBJ2-1. Germline loops: CDR1 MNHEY, CDR2 SMNVEV (reference sequence). The CDR3 runs 13 residues. CDR3 protein: CASSFPPYNEQFF.

The chain has TRBV20-1 and TRBJ2-2; with no DNA, the TCRdb D assignment of TRBD2 cannot be verified. CDR1 and CDR2 from the germline V gene are DFQATT and SNEGSKA (reference sequence). The CDR3 totals 17 residues. The CDR3 reads CSARPGLAGINTGELFF.

This clonotype shows up as medium-sized (0.01 to 0.1%) by frequency. The chain combines TRBV19 with TRBJ1-1; the D call from TCRdb, TRBD1, cannot be confirmed without DNA. The length of the CDR3 is 15 residues. Germline V gene data show CDR1 as LNHDA and CDR2 as SQIVND (reference sequence). CDR3 residues: CASSPRTGLNTEAFF.

V gene TRBV6-2 or TRBV6-3 combines with J gene TRBJ2-7; as DNA is missing, the TRBD2 call by TCRdb cannot be tested. Germline V gives CDR1 MNHEY, CDR2 SVGEGT. The CDR3 sequence is 17 residues long. The CDR3: CAITRSSGVLSSYEQYF.